This TCR beta chain was captured in a study of blood T cell repertoires in COVID-19. Study context: Donors in the United States, Italy and Spain gave samples during acute or convalescent COVID-19. Sources were T cells, B-cell-depleted T cells, or PBMCs; the material itself was cDNA or gDNA.

Per the original methods: For nucleated cells, counts were estimated from reference gene primer amplification. Measured with immunoSEQ multiplex PCR; TCRdb has only the in-frame clones, and not every one. The V and J calls and clone size were taken over from that table, and D and trimming were inferred from the DNA. The sample yields approximately 14,000 clones, roughly 84% seen once. The germline V gene has CDR1 WNHNN and CDR2 SYGVQD (reference sequence). Deletions cut 3 bases from V and 4 bases from J, with 9 bases between. This CDR3 is 14 amino acids long. The TCR comes from a man aged 50 to 59 with active COVID-19. J is TRBJ1-4 and V is TRBV10-1; tentatively, D is TRBD1 (6 bases). The sequencing sample was made of peripheral blood. The CDR3 reads CASSDRQDNEKLFF. As DNA, the CDR3 is TGCGCCAGCAGTGACCGACAGGATAATGAAAAACTGTTTTTT.